Reported below is one T cell receptor beta chain. The data derive from a study of blood T cell repertoires in COVID-19. Generated by immunoSEQ multiplex PCR, the TCRdb table keeps only in-frame clones and is missing some. The sample consists of roughly 200,000 clones, about three quarters of them appearing once. The TCR comes from a woman older than 75 with active or convalescent COVID-19. Sequencing used peripheral blood.

The CDR3 here is CASSRNTGENTGELFF. The CDR3 DNA follows: TGTGCCAGCAGCCGGAACACAGGGGAGAACACCGGGGAGCTGTTTTTT. V and J are TRBV7-6 and TRBJ2-2; 7 positions match TRBD1. The germline V gene encodes CDR1 SGHVS and CDR2 FNYEAQ. This CDR3 has 16 residues. With V trimmed by 5 bases and J by 1 base, 7 bases remained unmatched.